Below, 29 T cell receptor beta chains from the same sample are listed, as sequenced in a study of blood T cell repertoires in COVID-19. TCRdb keeps only in-frame clones here, not all; method: immunoSEQ multiplex PCR. The top ten clones hold around 3% of a sample with approximately 350,000 clones, more than 70% of them seen once. The material sequenced was peripheral blood. The source is a woman aged 30 to 39 with COVID-19, enrolled during active disease.

The chain couples TRBV5-4 to TRBJ2-7, with D maybe TRBD1 (5 bases). The CDR3 covers 15 residues. V lost 2 bases and J lost 2, with 14 bases in between. Germline V CDR1 and CDR2: SGHNT, YYREEE (reference sequence). The CDR3 sequence: CASSLGQGLTYEQYF. The CDR3 coding sequence is TGTGCCAGCAGCTTAGGGCAGGGCTTAACCTACGAGCAGTACTTC.

V and J are TRBV3-1 (or the pseudogene TRBV3-2) and TRBJ2-7, with 7 bases that match TRBD2. V lost 4 bases to trimming and J lost 7 bases; unmatched junction nucleotides: 7. The CDR3 is 13 residues long. CDR1 is LGHDT and CDR2 is YNNKEL in the germline V gene (reference sequence). CDR3 amino acids: CASSRLAGEEQYV. For the CDR3, the DNA is TGTGCCAGCAGCCGGCTTGCGGGGGAAGAGCAGTACGTC.

This clone showed up just a few times. The V gene is TRBV18, the J gene TRBJ2-3; weak D call: TRBD2 (5 bases). CDR1 and CDR2 (germline): KGHSH, LQKENI. Trimming left V 3 bases short and J 3 bases short, with 13 bases between. The CDR3 runs to 15 residues. In DNA form, the CDR3 reads TGTGCCAGCTCACCGAAGACGGGAAGAACAGATACGCAGTATTTT. This codes for CASSPKTGRTDTQYF.

This clone has only one observation. The rearrangement links TRBV7-2 to TRBJ2-3, with D unresolved. Germline V gives CDR1 SGHTA, CDR2 FQGNSA. This CDR3 is 14 amino acids long. V shed 1 base and J shed 2 bases, with 7 bases lying between them. The CDR3 sequence: CASSLVVATDTQYF. CDR3 nucleotide sequence: TGTGCCAGCAGCTTAGTGGTAGCCACAGATACGCAGTATTTT.

This clone was recorded only once. The chain is built from TRBV4-2 and TRBJ1-1; 8 nucleotides agree with TRBD1. This CDR3 is built from 18 residues. Germline loops: CDR1 LGHNA, CDR2 YNFKEQ. Trimming took 1 base from V and 1 from J; bases not matched to a gene: 11. The CDR3: CASSQGTGIGSGNTEAFF. The CDR3 bases are TGTGCCAGCAGCCAAGGGACAGGGATAGGAAGTGGGAACACTGAAGCTTTCTTT.

The rearrangement links TRBV28 to TRBJ1-5; D is unresolved. Germline V gene sequence: CDR1 MDHEN, CDR2 SYDVKM. The CDR3 has 14 amino acids. The V end lost 3 bases, the J end lost 5 bases, and 11 bases lay between the germline ends. CDR3 nucleotide sequence: TGTGCCAGCAGTTTTCAGAGGGTCGATCAGCCCCAGCATTTT. It codes for CASSFQRVDQPQHF.

The V gene is TRBV27, the J gene TRBJ1-2; D is ambiguous. The CDR3 extends over 14 amino acids. V lost 2 bases and J 6 bases, leaving 13 bases between the germline ends. CDR1 MNHEY and CDR2 SMNVEV come from the germline V gene (reference sequence). This CDR3 is CASSLNPPGDGYTF. As DNA, the CDR3 is TGTGCCAGCAGTTTAAACCCCCCCGGGGATGGCTACACCTTC.

This chain uses TRBV9 with TRBJ2-3; perhaps TRBD2 as D (6 bases). The CDR3 loop spans 15 amino acids. Trimming pared 2 bases from V and 3 bases from J, leaving 13 bases between. Germline CDR1 and CDR2: SGDLS and YYNGEE. CDR3 sequence (DNA): TGTGCCAGCAGCGTCTTGGGGGGTGGTACAGATACGCAGTATTTT. It specifies CASSVLGGGTDTQYF.

This clone turned up a few times. This chain joins TRBV5-6 and TRBJ2-5, with TRBD1 identical over 7 bases. This CDR3 is built from 15 residues. Trimming took 2 bases from V and 7 from J; bases not matched to a gene: 11. Germline V gives CDR1 SGHDT, CDR2 YYEEEE. CDR3 in DNA: TGTGCCAGCAGCTTAGTCGGGACAGAGGCTCTGACCCAGTACTTC. This sequence encodes CASSLVGTEALTQYF.

This chain links TRBV9 with TRBJ1-6, with unresolved D. Germline lookup yields CDR1 SGDLS and CDR2 YYNGEE. The CDR3 is 14 residues long. Trimming stripped 4 bases from V and 5 bases from J, with 10 bases between. CDR3 loop: CASSRDLNNSPLHF. CDR3 nucleotides: TGTGCCAGCAGCCGGGATTTAAATAATTCACCCCTCCACTTT.

For this clone: This specimen includes other DNA sequences encoding the same CDR3. This sequence joins TRBV27 and TRBJ2-5; TRBD1 agrees at 12 bases. Germline CDR1 is MNHEY and CDR2 is SMNVEV (reference sequence). The CDR3 runs to 14 residues. Trimming cost V 3 bases and J 6 bases; bases outside gene matches: 2. CDR3 in amino acids: CASSLGQGAKTQYF. CDR3 coding DNA: TGTGCCAGCAGTTTGGGACAGGGGGCAAAGACCCAGTACTTC.

The rearrangement joins TRBV2 to TRBJ2-1; D is possibly TRBD2 (5 bases). Germline V CDR1 and CDR2: SNHLY, FYNNEI. This CDR3 has 16 amino acids. Between the trimmed V and J ends, which lost 5 bases and 0 bases, there was a span of 14 bases. The CDR3 spells CASSQRRVSSYNEQFF. The CDR3 DNA reads as TGTGCCAGCAGTCAGAGGCGGGTTAGCTCCTACAATGAGCAGTTCTTC.

This chain uses TRBV9 with TRBJ2-1; 11 nucleotides agree with TRBD2. The CDR3 is made up of 13 amino acids. Germline CDR1 is SGDLS and CDR2 is YYNGEE. J was trimmed by 10 bases and V by 4 bases; bases with no gene match: 4. CDR3: CASSIRLAGEQFF. CDR3 coding DNA: TGTGCCAGCAGCATTAGACTAGCGGGAGAGCAGTTCTTC.

The V gene is TRBV9, the J gene TRBJ2-1; 15 bases are a match to TRBD2. CDR1 and CDR2 from the germline V gene are SGDLS and YYNGEE. The CDR3 length is 15 residues. The ends lost 3 bases at V and 9 bases at J; junction bases unmatched: 4. CDR3 sequence reads: CASSDGLAGGAEQFF. The CDR3 bases are TGTGCCAGCAGCGATGGACTAGCGGGGGGGGCTGAGCAGTTCTTC.

V gene TRBV6-5 combines with J gene TRBJ1-2; 10 nucleotides align to TRBD1. V shed 3 bases, J shed 5 bases, and the junction held 9 bases outside the gene matches. This CDR3 contains 16 residues. Per germline, CDR1 MNHEY and CDR2 SVGAGI. CDR3 DNA: TGTGCCAGCAGTTATTCGCCCGGGACAGGGGTTTATGGCTACACCTTC. As protein: CASSYSPGTGVYGYTF.

V usage is TRBV11-2 and J usage is TRBJ2-5, with a possible D match to TRBD1 (6 bases). Germline values: CDR1 SGHAT, CDR2 FQNNGV. The CDR3 has 15 residues. Trimming took 1 base from V and 2 from J, leaving 11 bases between them. CDR3 in DNA: TGTGCCAGCAGCTTAGGCAGGACAGTACAAGAGACCCAGTACTTC. Encoded protein: CASSLGRTVQETQYF.

This rearrangement joins TRBV28 to TRBJ1-2; 10 bases align to TRBD1. V dropped 1 base and J dropped 4; count of bases not matched to a gene: 3. The CDR3 sequence is 15 residues long. Germline values: CDR1 MDHEN, CDR2 SYDVKM. In DNA form, the CDR3 reads TGTGCCAGCAGTTTATCCCGGACAGGGGGCTATGGCTACACCTTC. It is translated as CASSLSRTGGYGYTF.

The chain carries TRBV19 and TRBJ2-5, with TRBD2 as a possible D gene (5 bases). This CDR3 spans 14 amino acids. The V gene's germline CDR1 is LNHDA and CDR2 SQIVND (reference sequence). Trimming took off 5 bases at V and 4 bases at J, with 14 bases between the two ends. The CDR3 sequence is CASSLSGSAETQYF. The CDR3 nucleotides are TGTGCCAGTAGTCTCTCGGGGTCGGCAGAGACCCAGTACTTC.

The chain joins TRBV7-6 to TRBJ1-5, with a possible D match to TRBD1 (6 bases). The CDR3 length is 17 residues. V dropped 2 bases and J dropped 2 bases, with 16 bases sitting between them. The germline CDR1 and CDR2 sequences are SGHVS and FNYEAQ. DNA of the CDR3: TGTGCCAGCAGCTTATTGGGGGGGGCTGGGGGCAATCAGCCCCAGCATTTT. Protein: CASSLLGGAGGNQPQHF.

The chain has TRBV7-2 and TRBJ2-7, with D perhaps TRBD1 (7 bases). Germline CDR1 is SGHTA and CDR2 is FQGNSA. V was pared by 5 bases and J by 0 bases, with 11 bases between. The CDR3 sequence is 14 residues long. CDR3 region: CASSQGGSSYEQYF. The CDR3 nucleotides read TGTGCCAGCAGCCAGGGGGGCTCCTCCTACGAGCAGTACTTC.

This clone was found once. V is TRBV7-2 and J is TRBJ2-3; the match to TRBD2 covers 8 bases. The CDR3 has 15 residues. Germline V lookup: CDR1 SGHTA, CDR2 FQGNSA. J lost 4 bases, V lost 5 bases, and 8 bases had no gene match. The CDR3: CASSVSGSEADTQYF. CDR3 coding DNA: TGTGCCAGCAGCGTGAGCGGGAGTGAGGCAGATACGCAGTATTTT. The full variable domain, completed using reference TRBV7-2 and TRBJ2-3, is GAGVSQSPSNKVTEKGKDVELRCDPISGHTALYWYRQSLGQGLEFLIYFQGNSAPDKSGLPSDRFSAERTGGSVSTLTIQRTQQEDSAVYLCASSVSGSEADTQYFGPGTRLTVL.

This chain links TRBV10-3 with TRBJ2-5, with D perhaps TRBD2 (6 bases). V was trimmed by 2 bases and J by 2 bases, leaving 15 bases between them. Germline CDR1 reads ENHRY; CDR2 reads SYGVKD. The CDR3 totals 16 residues. CDR3 bases: TGTGCCATCAGTGAGCCCCGGACTACATTGCAAGAGACCCAGTACTTC. Amino acid sequence: CAISEPRTTLQETQYF.

The rearrangement uses TRBV11-2 and TRBJ1-3; 7 bases line up with TRBD1. Germline-derived CDR1 and CDR2 are SGHAT and FQNNGV. This CDR3 contains 16 residues. Trimming removed 4 bases from V and 0 bases from J; junction bases left unmatched: 6. The CDR3 nucleotides read TGTGCCAGCAGCTGGCAAGGGACAGCCTCTGGAAACACCATATATTTT. It yields the protein CASSWQGTASGNTIYF.

The chain uses TRBV6-5 and TRBJ2-7, with D maybe TRBD2 (5 bases). CDR1 is MNHEY and CDR2 is SVGAGI in the germline V gene. V lost 6 bases and J 2 bases, leaving 11 bases between the germline ends. The CDR3 has 13 residues. CDR3 in amino acids: CASSRGWPYEQYF. The CDR3 nucleotides are TGTGCCAGCAGCCGGGGATGGCCCTACGAGCAGTACTTC.

In this sample, this clone turned up many times. The CDR3 is CASSLMTGNGYTF. CDR3 bases: TGCGCCAGCAGCTTGATGACAGGGAATGGCTACACCTTC. The V gene is TRBV5-1, the J gene TRBJ1-2; 7 bases match TRBD1. The CDR3 spans 13 residues. Germline-derived CDR1 and CDR2 are SGHRS and YFSETQ. After removal of 1 base from V and 6 bases from J, the junction contained 3 bases not matched to a gene.

This clone was counted between two and nine times. Other DNA sequences in the sample encode the same CDR3. The chain uses TRBV19 and TRBJ1-1, with TRBD1 matching over 11 bases. Germline CDR1 LNHDA, CDR2 SQIVND (reference sequence). Losses at the gene ends were 5 bases for V and 1 base for J; bases not matched to a gene: 3. This CDR3 contains 15 residues. CDR3 protein: CASSVGTGGNTEAFF. The CDR3 region has the DNA TGTGCCAGTAGTGTCGGGACAGGGGGGAACACTGAAGCTTTCTTT.

V gene TRBV28 combines with J gene TRBJ1-3; unclear D gene. CDR3 length: 18 residues. The V gene's germline CDR1 is MDHEN and CDR2 SYDVKM. V was cut by 3 bases and J by 0 bases, with 18 bases left in between. The CDR3 here is CASSLVGTAPFSGNTIYF. In DNA form, the CDR3 reads TGTGCCAGCAGTTTGGTGGGTACAGCTCCTTTCTCTGGAAACACCATATATTTT.

V gene TRBV2 combines with J gene TRBJ2-2, with 8 bases aligning to TRBD2. Germline CDR1 reads SNHLY; CDR2 reads FYNNEI. J was trimmed by 6 bases and V by 6 bases; bases with no gene match: 3. The CDR3 is 13 residues long. CDR3: CASSKAGAGELFF. The CDR3 bases are TGTGCCAGCAGCAAAGCGGGGGCCGGGGAGCTGTTTTTT.

This chain joins TRBV11-2 and TRBJ2-1, with D possibly matching TRBD1 (6 bases). The germline gives CDR1 SGHAT, CDR2 FQNNGV. The CDR3 has 14 amino acids. V dropped 6 bases and J dropped 8 bases, with 17 bases sitting between them. In DNA form, the CDR3 reads TGTGCCAGCAGAAGCACCGGGACAATCGATGAGCAGTTCTTC. As protein: CASRSTGTIDEQFF.